This TCR beta chain was observed in a study of cytomegalovirus exposure and HLA in healthy donors. The germline V and J ends were trimmed by 0 bases and 5 bases, with 11 bases remaining between them. The CDR3 totals 14 residues. Germline CDR1 is SGDLS and CDR2 is YYNGEE. While unrecorded immune exposures were likely, the donors were nominally healthy when sampled. Study results and limitations: Researchers reported from a later analysis that most CMV-associated TCR beta chains appeared HLA-restricted. There was a cluster of highly shared sequence variants that was likely a sequencing artifact.

With 60 Vbeta and 13 Jbeta primers, the PCR was carried out. The method was immunoSEQ multiplex PCR; TCRdb's version includes in-frame clones alone and lacks a portion of them. Found here are a few hundred thousand clones, approximately 84% of them singletons; the top ten hold 2% to 2.5%. This clone was detected only once. What it binds is not known. The identical CDR3 is also encoded by other nucleotide sequences in the sample. J is TRBJ2-5 and V is TRBV9, with D possibly TRBD1 on 6 matching bases. Sequences were obtained from PBMCs. This clonotype originated in a middle-aged woman in good health and CMV-seropositive. The CDR3 DNA sequence: TGTGCCAGCAGCGTAGTTGGGGGCCGGGAGACCCAGTACTTC. Translating it yields CASSVVGGRETQYF.